This TCR beta chain was sequenced in a study of T-cell memory formation after mild COVID-19. Study-level results: For contracting clones, CD4+ ones sat mainly in CM and EM, CD8+ in EMRA.

This clonotype was counted at least ten times. What it recognizes is unknown. MiXCR, applied by TCRdb to the 5' RACE reads, yields one record per CDR3 protein. This sample has about half a million distinct CDR3 sequences, with 15% to 20% found just once. This CDR3 is 14 amino acids long. The V gene's germline CDR1 is LNHDA and CDR2 SQIVND (reference sequence). Trimming cost V 10 bases and J 4 bases, with 19 bases left between them. The source of this sequence is an adult woman who had mild COVID-19 (a few samples of this study predate the infection). Cell type and time point are not known. Sequenced input: PBMCs or a T cell subset sorted from them (not recorded which). The V call is TRBV19, the J call TRBJ1-2; TRBD1 is a possible D gene (6 bases). CDR3 sequence reads: CATARARGSYGYTF. The CDR3 region has the DNA TGTGCCACGGCCCGGGCAAGGGGGTCCTATGGCTACACCTTC.